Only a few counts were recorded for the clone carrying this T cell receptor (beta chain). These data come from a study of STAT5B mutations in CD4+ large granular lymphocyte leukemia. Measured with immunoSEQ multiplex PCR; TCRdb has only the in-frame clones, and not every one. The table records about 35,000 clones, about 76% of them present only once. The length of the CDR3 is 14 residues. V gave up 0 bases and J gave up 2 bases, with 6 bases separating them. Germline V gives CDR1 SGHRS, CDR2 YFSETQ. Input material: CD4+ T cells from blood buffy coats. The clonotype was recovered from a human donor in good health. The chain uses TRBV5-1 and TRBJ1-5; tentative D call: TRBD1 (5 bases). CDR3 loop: CASSLVGGNQPQHF. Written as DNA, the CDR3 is TGCGCCAGCAGCTTGGTGGGGGGCAATCAGCCCCAGCATTTT.